The present entry profiles one T cell receptor (beta chain) with its context. This record comes from a study of blood T cell repertoires in COVID-19. Overall study: Nucleic acid was either cDNA or gDNA, and it came from T cells, B-cell-depleted T cells, or PBMCs.

Original analysis: Scientists estimated how many nucleated cells there were by amplifying reference gene primers. Libraries were prepared by immunoSEQ multiplex PCR; TCRdb keeps only in-frame clonotypes and omits some of them. For V, J and clone size, that table is used; D and trimming come from the DNA. The sample has over 200,000 clones; roughly 84% are singletons. This CDR3 contains 13 residues. Germline lookup yields CDR1 ENHRY and CDR2 SYGVKD. V dropped 6 bases and J dropped 4 bases, with 7 bases sitting between them. V gene TRBV10-3 combines with J gene TRBJ1-6, with D uncertain. The receptor's source is a man in his forties with acute or convalescent COVID-19. Sequenced sample: peripheral blood. This chain's CDR3 is CAIRAAYNSPLHF. CDR3 sequence (DNA): TGTGCCATCAGGGCGGCTTATAATTCACCCCTCCACTTT.